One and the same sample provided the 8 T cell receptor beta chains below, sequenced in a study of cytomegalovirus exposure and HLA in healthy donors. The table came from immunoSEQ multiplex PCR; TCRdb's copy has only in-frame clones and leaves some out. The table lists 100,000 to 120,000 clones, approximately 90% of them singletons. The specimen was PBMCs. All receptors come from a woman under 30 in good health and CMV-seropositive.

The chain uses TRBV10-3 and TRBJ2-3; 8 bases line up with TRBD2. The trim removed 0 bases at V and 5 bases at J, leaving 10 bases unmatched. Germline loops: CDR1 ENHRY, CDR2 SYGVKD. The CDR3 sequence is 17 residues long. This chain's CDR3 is CAISESRAGVEGDTQYF. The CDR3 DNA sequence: TGTGCCATCAGTGAGTCGAGAGCGGGAGTTGAAGGAGATACGCAGTATTTT.

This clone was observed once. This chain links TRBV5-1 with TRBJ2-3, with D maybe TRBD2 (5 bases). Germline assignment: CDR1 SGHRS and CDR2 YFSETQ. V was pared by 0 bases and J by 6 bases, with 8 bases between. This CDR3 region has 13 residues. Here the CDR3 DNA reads TGCGCCAGCAGCTTGGTTGCTAGCGATACGCAGTATTTT. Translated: CASSLVASDTQYF.

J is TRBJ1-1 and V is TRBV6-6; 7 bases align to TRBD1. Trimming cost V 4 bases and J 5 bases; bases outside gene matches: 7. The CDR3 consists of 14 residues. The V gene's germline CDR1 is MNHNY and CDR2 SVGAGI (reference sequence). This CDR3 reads CASSSSTGRTEAFF. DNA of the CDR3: TGTGCCAGCAGTTCATCGACAGGGCGGACTGAAGCTTTCTTT.

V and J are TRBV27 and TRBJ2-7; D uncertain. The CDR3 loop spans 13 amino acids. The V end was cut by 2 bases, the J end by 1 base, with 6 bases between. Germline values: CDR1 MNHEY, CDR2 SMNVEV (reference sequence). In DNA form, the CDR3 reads TGTGCCAGCAGTTTAGAGGAATCCTACGAGCAGTACTTC. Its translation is CASSLEESYEQYF.

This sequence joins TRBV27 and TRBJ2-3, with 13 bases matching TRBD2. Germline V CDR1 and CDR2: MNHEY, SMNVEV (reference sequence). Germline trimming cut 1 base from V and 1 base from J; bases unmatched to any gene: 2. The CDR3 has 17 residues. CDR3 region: CASSLWGTSGGTDTQYF. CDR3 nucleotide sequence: TGTGCCAGCAGTTTATGGGGGACTAGCGGGGGCACAGATACGCAGTATTTT.

For the CDR3, the DNA is TGTGCCAGCAGTGTCGGTGGCTATGGCTACACCTTC. Its translation is CASSVGGYGYTF. The chain has TRBV25-1 and TRBJ1-2, with no clear D. The germline gives CDR1 MGHDK, CDR2 SYGVNS. V lost 4 bases to trimming and J lost 4 bases, with 7 bases between them. The CDR3 totals 12 residues.

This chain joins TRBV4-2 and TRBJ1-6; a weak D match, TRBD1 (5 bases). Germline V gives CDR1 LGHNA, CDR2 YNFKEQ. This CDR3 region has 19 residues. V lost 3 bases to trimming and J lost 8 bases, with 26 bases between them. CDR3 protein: CASSHGSRGRAGFYSPLHF. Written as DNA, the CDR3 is TGTGCCAGCAGCCACGGAAGCCGAGGCAGGGCAGGGTTCTATTCACCCCTCCACTTT.

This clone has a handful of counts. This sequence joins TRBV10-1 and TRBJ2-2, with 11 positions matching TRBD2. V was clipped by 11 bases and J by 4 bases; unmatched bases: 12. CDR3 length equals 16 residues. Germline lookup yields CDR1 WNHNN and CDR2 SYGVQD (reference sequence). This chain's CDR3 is CARIGSGRDSTGELFF. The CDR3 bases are TGCGCCCGTATCGGTAGCGGGAGGGATAGCACCGGGGAGCTGTTTTTT.